Listed below are T cell receptor beta chains from one sample, sequenced in a study of CD8+ T cells in alopecia areata. Here immunoSEQ multiplex PCR was the method, and the copy in TCRdb shows in-frame clones only, minus some. The sample yields around 270,000 clones, 55% to 75% seen once. The source was CD4+ T cells sorted from blood, collected at week 24, from a patient treated with tofacitinib. The receptor source for this set is a human donor with alopecia areata. The conserved cysteine and the conserved F or W are not part of the CDR3 here. Fields, in order: clone size, D gene, V gene, J gene, CDR3 protein. The D gene is left open where the match is weak. Only part of the rows carry a size: once, few, many, or a class if the clone is expanded.

clone size: once
D gene: NA
V gene: TRBV7-9
J gene: TRBJ2-6
CDR3 protein: ASSLAVGGPFSGANVLT

clone size: NA
D gene: NA
V gene: TRBV5-1
J gene: TRBJ1-1
CDR3 protein: ASSFQSYRENTEAF

clone size: NA
D gene: NA
V gene: TRBV29-1
J gene: TRBJ2-3
CDR3 protein: SVEGVAEFSTDTQY

clone size: NA
D gene: TRBD1
V gene: TRBV27
J gene: TRBJ1-2
CDR3 protein: ASSIESATGGNYGYT

clone size: NA
D gene: NA
V gene: TRBV5-6
J gene: TRBJ1-1
CDR3 protein: ASSKRNTEAF

clone size: once
D gene: NA
V gene: TRBV11-3
J gene: TRBJ2-3
CDR3 protein: ASSLDPVLDTQY

clone size: NA
D gene: TRBD1
V gene: TRBV30
J gene: TRBJ2-7
CDR3 protein: AWRKRQGFREQY

clone size: few
D gene: NA
V gene: TRBV28
J gene: TRBJ2-4
CDR3 protein: ASRPPLHAAKNIQY

clone size: NA
D gene: TRBD1
V gene: TRBV5-1
J gene: TRBJ2-1
CDR3 protein: ASSSSPTGWSSYNEQF

clone size: NA
D gene: TRBD1
V gene: TRBV2
J gene: TRBJ1-6
CDR3 protein: ASSVTGGASPLH

clone size: NA
D gene: NA
V gene: TRBV30
J gene: TRBJ1-2
CDR3 protein: AWRQTNYGYT

clone size: NA
D gene: NA
V gene: TRBV29-1
J gene: TRBJ1-2
CDR3 protein: SVGGILLYGYT

clone size: NA
D gene: NA
V gene: TRBV27
J gene: TRBJ1-2
CDR3 protein: ASGSPRGYT

clone size: once
D gene: NA
V gene: TRBV30
J gene: TRBJ2-7
CDR3 protein: AWSVYIEGEQY

clone size: NA
D gene: NA
V gene: TRBV29-1
J gene: TRBJ2-1
CDR3 protein: SVYQSNEQF

clone size: few
D gene: NA
V gene: TRBV6-1
J gene: TRBJ2-7
CDR3 protein: ASNLNTYEQY

clone size: once
D gene: NA
V gene: TRBV27
J gene: TRBJ1-3
CDR3 protein: ASSSRDEPGNTIY

clone size: NA
D gene: NA
V gene: TRBV30
J gene: TRBJ2-3
CDR3 protein: AWSGGGSSHSTDTQY

clone size: NA
D gene: NA
V gene: TRBV20-1
J gene: TRBJ2-5
CDR3 protein: SAGHLETQY

clone size: NA
D gene: NA
V gene: TRBV28
J gene: TRBJ2-6
CDR3 protein: ASSLGGSVSSGANVLT

clone size: NA
D gene: NA
V gene: TRBV25-1
J gene: TRBJ2-5
CDR3 protein: ASSEYMGLQETQY

clone size: NA
D gene: NA
V gene: TRBV2
J gene: TRBJ1-5
CDR3 protein: ASSVGQGRNQPQH

clone size: once
D gene: TRBD1
V gene: TRBV2
J gene: TRBJ2-7
CDR3 protein: ASSESGTGPYEQY

clone size: few
D gene: TRBD2
V gene: TRBV4-1
J gene: TRBJ2-3
CDR3 protein: ASSQLGLAADTQY

clone size: NA
D gene: NA
V gene: TRBV5-6
J gene: TRBJ2-7
CDR3 protein: ASSHSYEQY

clone size: few
D gene: NA
V gene: TRBV5-6
J gene: TRBJ2-3
CDR3 protein: ASSLDRRGTDTQY

clone size: NA
D gene: NA
V gene: TRBV4-1
J gene: TRBJ1-4
CDR3 protein: ASSPAAKKLF

clone size: NA
D gene: NA
V gene: TRBV10-3
J gene: TRBJ1-2
CDR3 protein: AIRAGTENGYT

clone size: NA
D gene: NA
V gene: TRBV15
J gene: TRBJ2-3
CDR3 protein: ATSRETDTQY

clone size: NA
D gene: TRBD2
V gene: TRBV4-1
J gene: TRBJ2-7
CDR3 protein: ASSQDRTSGGYEQY

clone size: NA
D gene: NA
V gene: TRBV10-3
J gene: TRBJ2-7
CDR3 protein: AISESTTEQY

clone size: once
D gene: NA
V gene: TRBV5-1
J gene: TRBJ1-1
CDR3 protein: ASSLQPQGESTEAF

clone size: few
D gene: NA
V gene: TRBV7-3
J gene: TRBJ1-4
CDR3 protein: ASSQGAANEKLF

clone size: NA
D gene: NA
V gene: TRBV30
J gene: TRBJ2-7
CDR3 protein: ARPRGPGRVEDEQY

clone size: few
D gene: NA
V gene: TRBV10-3
J gene: TRBJ2-3
CDR3 protein: AISGYRTDTQY

clone size: few
D gene: NA
V gene: TRBV2
J gene: TRBJ2-3
CDR3 protein: ASKLTATDTQY

clone size: few
D gene: NA
V gene: TRBV11-2
J gene: TRBJ1-6
CDR3 protein: ASSFGGRHSPLH

clone size: NA
D gene: TRBD1
V gene: TRBV5-1
J gene: TRBJ2-7
CDR3 protein: ASSSGTEPYEQY

clone size: NA
D gene: NA
V gene: TRBV30
J gene: TRBJ1-2
CDR3 protein: AWRWGYSGGYGYT

clone size: NA
D gene: NA
V gene: TRBV5-4
J gene: TRBJ1-1
CDR3 protein: ASSLVGLNTEAF

clone size: NA
D gene: NA
V gene: TRBV5-1
J gene: TRBJ1-1
CDR3 protein: ASSLGDGVLNTEAF

clone size: NA
D gene: TRBD2
V gene: TRBV27
J gene: TRBJ2-3
CDR3 protein: ASTQPGGGQGPDTQY

clone size: NA
D gene: NA
V gene: TRBV5-1
J gene: TRBJ2-5
CDR3 protein: ASSGRDLWETQY

clone size: few
D gene: TRBD1
V gene: TRBV7-9
J gene: TRBJ2-1
CDR3 protein: ASSLGDREWNEQF

clone size: few
D gene: TRBD1
V gene: TRBV19
J gene: TRBJ1-1
CDR3 protein: ASSTRDRGKTEAF

clone size: NA
D gene: NA
V gene: TRBV4-1
J gene: TRBJ1-2
CDR3 protein: ASSQSGMAGYT

clone size: NA
D gene: NA
V gene: TRBV4-1
J gene: TRBJ2-7
CDR3 protein: ASSRVPGRYEQY

clone size: NA
D gene: NA
V gene: TRBV5-1
J gene: TRBJ2-2
CDR3 protein: ASSLIENGNTGELF

clone size: NA
D gene: NA
V gene: TRBV11-2
J gene: TRBJ2-1
CDR3 protein: ASSFREQF

clone size: NA
D gene: NA
V gene: TRBV11-2
J gene: TRBJ2-1
CDR3 protein: ASTLRGSGNEQF

clone size: NA
D gene: NA
V gene: TRBV29-1
J gene: TRBJ2-7
CDR3 protein: SVETGSYEQY

clone size: NA
D gene: TRBD2
V gene: TRBV27
J gene: TRBJ2-6
CDR3 protein: ASSVRAGGFGGANVLT

clone size: NA
D gene: TRBD1
V gene: TRBV6-5
J gene: TRBJ1-2
CDR3 protein: ASSSFDRGYGYT

clone size: few
D gene: NA
V gene: TRBV23-1
J gene: TRBJ1-4
CDR3 protein: ASSQKSFPEKLF